The clone carrying this TCR beta chain occurred a few times. The data belong to a study of blood T cell repertoires in COVID-19. Overall study context: The United States, Italy and Spain were the sources of the acute and convalescent COVID-19 samples. The cDNA or gDNA used as material had been derived from T cells, B-cell-depleted T cells, or PBMCs.

Trimming took off 1 base at V and 7 bases at J, with 7 bases between the two ends. The CDR3 covers 13 residues. In the source study's methods: For nucleated cells, counts were estimated from reference gene primer amplification. Measured with immunoSEQ multiplex PCR; TCRdb has only the in-frame clones, and not every one. That table is the source of V, J and clone size, and D and trimming were worked out from the DNA. The table records approximately 100,000 clones, 85% to 90% of them present only once. Sample: peripheral blood. The chain employs TRBV12-3 or TRBV12-4 and TRBJ2-2; D gene ambiguous. This receptor was taken from a human donor in a cohort sampled during active COVID-19. The CDR3 spells CASSLGFGGELFF. The CDR3 nucleotides read TGTGCCAGCAGTTTAGGGTTCGGCGGGGAGCTGTTTTTT.